This T cell receptor (beta chain) appears in the sequencing data of a study of T cells after yellow fever vaccination. This clonotype has a handful of counts. This CDR3 has 15 amino acids. Germline CDR1 reads SGHTA; CDR2 reads FQGNSA. V was clipped by 5 bases and J by 0 bases, with 12 bases between them. Template switching by 5'RACE produced TCR cDNA, adding a universal primer site and UMIs. TCRdb reprocessed the 5' RACE reads via MiXCR and lists one record per CDR3 protein. This table holds a few hundred thousand distinct CDR3 sequences, under 15% found once. The sequences come from CD4+ T cells sorted from PBMCs, collected 45 days after the yellow fever booster vaccination. The genes are TRBV7-2 and TRBJ2-3; either TRBD1 or TRBD2 may fit D (6 bases each). This clonotype was obtained from a man younger than 45 who received the YFV17D yellow fever vaccine. CDR3 amino acids: CASSTWGASTDTQYF. The CDR3 DNA reads TGTGCCAGCAGCACGTGGGGGGCTAGCACAGATACGCAGTATTTT.